The following is a T cell receptor beta chain sequence with its context. The data derive from a study of T cells expressing NK-cell markers. Study details: Serological testing identified seven of the eight sequenced donors as HCMV-seropositive and one as seronegative.

The CDR3 runs to 13 residues. TCRdb reprocessed the 5' RACE reads, keeping one entry per CDR3 protein, no DNA. The ten top clones account for roughly 35%, within a sample of 150,000 to 160,000 distinct CDR3 sequences. This sequence was found in a woman aged 50 to 60 in good health. Material for sequencing was blood T cells: a sorted CD56 or NKG2C T cell subset, CD4+ or CD8+ T cells, or bulk PBMC T cells (not recorded which). The chain is built from TRBV12-3 or TRBV12-4 and TRBJ2-2. CDR3 loop: CASSSWLTGELFF.